This record covers a single TCR beta chain. Source study methods: Amplification of reference gene primers was used by the study to estimate nucleated cell counts. This table comes from immunoSEQ multiplex PCR, and its TCRdb copy is limited to in-frame clones, with some not included. For V, J and clone size, that table is used; D and trimming come from the DNA. This table has under 55,000 clones, about 89% appearing once. The source of the sample is a study of blood T cell repertoires in COVID-19. Turning to the study itself: Acute and convalescent COVID-19 samples came from the United States, Italy and Spain. T cells, B-cell-depleted T cells, or PBMCs provided the cDNA or gDNA that served as material.

V lost 5 bases, J lost 4 bases, and 11 bases lay in between. CDR3 length equals 13 residues. V usage is TRBV12-3 or TRBV12-4 and J usage is TRBJ1-2, with a tentative D call TRBD1 (6 bases). This sequence originates from a human donor in a cohort sampled during active COVID-19. The sequenced sample consisted of peripheral blood. The CDR3: CASSPTGTYGYTF. The CDR3 coding sequence is TGTGCCAGCAGTCCGACAGGAACCTATGGCTACACCTTC.